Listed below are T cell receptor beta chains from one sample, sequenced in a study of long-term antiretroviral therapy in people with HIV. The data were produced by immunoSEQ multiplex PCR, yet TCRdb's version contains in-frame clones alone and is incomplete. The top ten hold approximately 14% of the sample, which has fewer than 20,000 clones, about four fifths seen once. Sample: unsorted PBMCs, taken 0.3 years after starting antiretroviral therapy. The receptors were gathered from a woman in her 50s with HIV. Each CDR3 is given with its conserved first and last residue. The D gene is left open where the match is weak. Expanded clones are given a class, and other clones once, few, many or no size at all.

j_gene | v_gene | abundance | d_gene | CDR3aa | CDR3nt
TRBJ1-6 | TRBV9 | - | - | CASSLRTGTNSPLHF | TGTGCCAGCAGCCTCCGCACAGGCACCAATTCACCCCTCCACTTT
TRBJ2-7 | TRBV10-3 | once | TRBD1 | CAISPGQGISYEQYF | TGTGCCATCAGTCCTGGACAGGGGATATCCTACGAGCAGTACTTC
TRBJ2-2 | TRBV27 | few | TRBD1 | CASSSLGTGGSGELFF | TGTGCCAGCAGTTCACTCGGGACAGGGGGCTCCGGGGAGCTGTTTTTT
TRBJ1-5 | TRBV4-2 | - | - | CASSQGLKGTYSNQPQHF | TGTGCCAGCAGCCAAGGGTTGAAGGGGACATATAGCAATCAGCCCCAGCATTTT
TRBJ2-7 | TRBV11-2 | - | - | CASSLGQVEQYF | TGTGCCAGCAGCTTAGGGCAGGTCGAGCAGTACTTC
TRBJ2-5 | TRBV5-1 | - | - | CASSLGSSSAETQYF | TGCGCCAGCAGCTTGGGTTCTTCCTCGGCAGAGACCCAGTACTTC
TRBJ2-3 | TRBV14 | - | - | CASSQDHAGTSTDTQYF | TGTGCCAGCAGCCAAGATCATGCGGGAACTAGCACAGATACGCAGTATTTT
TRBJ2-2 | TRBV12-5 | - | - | CASGLWVGSNTGELFF | TGTGCTAGTGGTCTTTGGGTTGGGTCGAACACCGGGGAGCTGTTTTTT
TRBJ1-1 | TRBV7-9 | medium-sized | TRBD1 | CASSLAHGQVEAFF | TGTGCCAGCAGCTTAGCCCACGGACAGGTAGAAGCTTTCTTT
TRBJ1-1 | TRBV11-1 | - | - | CASSPRQLNTEAFF | TGTGCCAGCAGCCCCCGACAGTTGAACACTGAAGCTTTCTTT
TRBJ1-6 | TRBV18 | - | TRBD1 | CASSPGTGYSPLHF | TGTGCCAGCTCACCAGGGACAGGGTATTCACCCCTCCACTTT
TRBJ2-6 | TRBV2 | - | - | CASNPFSGANVLTF | TGTGCCAGCAATCCTTTCTCTGGGGCCAACGTCCTGACTTTC
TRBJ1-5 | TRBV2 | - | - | CASSEFGVWDNQPQHF | TGTGCCAGCAGTGAATTTGGGGTGTGGGACAATCAGCCCCAGCATTTT
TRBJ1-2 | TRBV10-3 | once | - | CAISESTGTPGGGGYTF | TGTGCCATCAGTGAGTCGACCGGGACTCCGGGCGGCGGTGGCTACACCTTC
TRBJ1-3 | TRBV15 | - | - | CATSRLLGPGNTIYF | TGTGCCACCAGCAGGTTACTGGGGCCTGGAAACACCATATATTTT
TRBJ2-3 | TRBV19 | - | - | CASSPGGFNTDTQYF | TGTGCCAGTAGTCCTGGGGGGTTTAACACAGATACGCAGTATTTT
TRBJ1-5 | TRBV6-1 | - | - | CASSEHGGNQPQHF | TGTGCCAGCAGTGAACACGGAGGCAATCAGCCCCAGCATTTT
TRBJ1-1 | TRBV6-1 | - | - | CASSEVSRTNEAFF | TGTGCCAGCAGTGAAGTTTCCCGGACCAATGAAGCTTTCTTT
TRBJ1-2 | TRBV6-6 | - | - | CASASTGISGGYTF | TGTGCCAGCGCCTCCACGGGGATTTCGGGTGGCTACACCTTC
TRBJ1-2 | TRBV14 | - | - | CASSQVNYGYTF | TGTGCCAGCAGCCAAGTTAACTATGGCTACACCTTC
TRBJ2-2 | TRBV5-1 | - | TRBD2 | CASSFGLAGVLNTGELFF | TGCGCCAGCAGCTTCGGTCTAGCGGGGGTTTTGAACACCGGGGAGCTGTTTTTT
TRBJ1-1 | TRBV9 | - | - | CASSVAGNTEAFF | TGTGCCAGCAGCGTAGCAGGTAACACTGAAGCTTTCTTT